This TCR beta chain was profiled in a study of spatial heterogeneity in lung cancer. Whole-study results and caveats: One measure, the expanded intratumoral alpha and beta TCR count, tracked tumor mutation counts.

Time point here: sample taken at primary tumor resection. By sample fraction, this clonotype is medium-sized. The target antigen is unknown. Each TCR cDNA molecule carried a unique molecular identifier. TCRdb called the 5' RACE reads again in MiXCR, with one record for every CDR3 protein. There are around 7,800 distinct CDR3 sequences in the sample; 7% to 10% occur only once, and less than 5% lies in the top ten. Germline V gene lookup returns CDR1 MDHEN and CDR2 SYDVKM. Trimming cost V 10 bases and J 3 bases; bases outside gene matches: 7. CDR3 size: 14 residues. This material consisted of lung tumor tissue, taken at surgery. The source of this sequence is a male donor with early-stage non-small cell lung cancer. The rearrangement joins TRBV28 to TRBJ2-5; 11 positions match TRBD1. CDR3 in amino acids: CATYPGQGEETQYF. CDR3 DNA: TGTGCCACCTACCCGGGACAGGGGGAAGAGACCCAGTACTTC.